This T cell receptor (beta chain) was profiled in a study of blood T cell repertoires in COVID-19. Profiling relied on immunoSEQ multiplex PCR, and the TCRdb table lists in-frame clones only, not all of them. The sample yields a few hundred thousand clones, approximately 86% seen once. The germline V gene has CDR1 SEHNR and CDR2 FQNEAQ (reference sequence). CDR3 length: 13 residues. With 4 bases removed from V and 5 bases from J, the gap between germline ends came to 11 bases. Adults between roughly 18 and 89 years of age took part from 24 US areas. Recovery meant two consecutive negative NP/OP PCR tests, professional clearance, or resolved symptoms.

The sequence derives from a woman in her sixties or seventies who had recovered from COVID-19. Sequenced: PBMCs or T cells enriched from blood (not recorded which). The chain is built from TRBV7-9 and TRBJ2-5; possible D gene TRBD1, 5 bases. The CDR3 loop is CASSSRVRETQYF. CDR3 nucleotides: TGTGCCAGCAGCTCCAGGGTCAGGGAGACCCAGTACTTC.